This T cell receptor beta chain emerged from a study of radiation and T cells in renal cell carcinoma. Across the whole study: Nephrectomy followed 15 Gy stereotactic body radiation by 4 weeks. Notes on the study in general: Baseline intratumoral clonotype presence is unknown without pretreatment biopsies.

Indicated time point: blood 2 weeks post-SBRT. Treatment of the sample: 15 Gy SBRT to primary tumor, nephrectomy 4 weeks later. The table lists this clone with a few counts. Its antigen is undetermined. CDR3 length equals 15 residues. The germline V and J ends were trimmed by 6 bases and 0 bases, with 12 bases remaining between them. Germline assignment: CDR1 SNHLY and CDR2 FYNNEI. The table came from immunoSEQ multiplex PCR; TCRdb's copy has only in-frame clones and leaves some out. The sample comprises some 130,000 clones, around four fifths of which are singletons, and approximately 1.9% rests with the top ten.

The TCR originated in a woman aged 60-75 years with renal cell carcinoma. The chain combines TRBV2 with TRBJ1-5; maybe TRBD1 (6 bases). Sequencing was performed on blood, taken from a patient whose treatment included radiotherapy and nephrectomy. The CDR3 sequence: CASRKDSYSNQPQHF. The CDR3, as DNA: TGTGCCAGCAGGAAGGACAGCTATAGCAATCAGCCCCAGCATTTT.